Following are 29 T cell receptor beta chains from one sample sequenced in a study of CD8+ T cells in alopecia areata. Treatment here: oral pan-JAK inhibitor, 5-10 mg twice daily. TCR sequencing used cDNA made by reverse transcription of extracted RNA. Sequencing used immunoSEQ multiplex PCR; TCRdb keeps in-frame clones, though not all of them. The profile shows over 250,000 clones, roughly 63% of them singletons. The source material was CD4+ T cells sorted from blood, sampled at approximately week 51, from a patient treated with tofacitinib. Receptors originate from a human donor with alopecia areata.

This chain uses TRBV4-3 with TRBJ2-1; maybe TRBD2 (6 bases). CDR1 is LGHNA, CDR2 YSLEER, per germline. Trimming left V 4 bases short and J 2 bases short, with 15 bases between. The CDR3 runs to 16 residues. Here the CDR3 reads CASSRRGPDPYNEQFF. CDR3 coding DNA: TGCGCCAGCAGCCGGCGGGGCCCAGACCCCTACAATGAGCAGTTCTTC.

The chain has TRBV11-2 and TRBJ2-5; D is unresolved. The germline V gene has CDR1 SGHAT and CDR2 FQNNGV. This CDR3 comprises 15 residues. The V gene lost 1 base and the J gene lost 2 bases, with 11 bases spanning the gap. CDR3 in amino acids: CASSLGTTPQETQYF. The CDR3 coding sequence is TGTGCCAGCAGCTTAGGGACCACCCCACAAGAGACCCAGTACTTC. Complete variable domain (other parts from reference TRBV11-2 and TRBJ2-5): EAGVAQSPRYKIIEKRQSVAFWCNPISGHATLYWYQQILGQGPKLLIQFQNNGVVDDSQLPKDRFSAERLKGVDSTLKIQPAKLEDSAVYLCASSLGTTPQETQYFGPGTRLLVL.

The V gene is TRBV27, the J gene TRBJ2-3; D possibly matches TRBD1 or TRBD2 (5 bases each). Trimming stripped 2 bases from V and 4 bases from J, with 19 bases between. From germline, CDR1 is MNHEY and CDR2 SMNVEV (reference sequence). The CDR3 has 17 residues. The chain's CDR3 is CASSLIPGRLWADTQYF. Here the CDR3 DNA reads TGTGCCAGCAGTTTAATCCCGGGACGCCTTTGGGCAGATACGCAGTATTTT.

This chain links TRBV29-1 with TRBJ1-2, with TRBD1 matching over 8 bases. The J segment lost 3 bases and the V segment lost 7 bases, leaving 7 bases of the junction unmatched. The CDR3 extends over 13 amino acids. The germline V gene encodes CDR1 SQVTM and CDR2 ANQGSEA. The chain's CDR3 is CSGRTGRDYGYTF. DNA of the CDR3: TGCAGCGGAAGGACAGGGCGGGACTATGGCTACACCTTC.

The chain uses TRBV7-8 and TRBJ1-6, with D unresolved. Trimming took off 8 bases at V and 11 bases at J, with 16 bases between the two ends. CDR3 length equals 13 residues. Germline-derived CDR1 and CDR2 are SGHVS and FQNEAQ. In nucleotides, the CDR3 is TGTGCCAGCCCTGGGGTCCCATGGACACCCCTCCACTTT. Its protein is CASPGVPWTPLHF.

The gene calls are TRBV18 and TRBJ2-5; D may be TRBD1 or TRBD2 (5 bases each). Germline-derived CDR1 and CDR2 are KGHSH and LQKENI. CDR3 length: 13 residues. V lost 6 bases, J lost 5 bases, and 13 bases lay in between. CDR3 region: CASSSGTDETQYF. The CDR3 DNA reads as TGTGCCAGCTCCTCCGGGACGGATGAGACCCAGTACTTC.

V is TRBV29-1 and J is TRBJ1-5; 8 nucleotides match TRBD1. V trimming: 7 bases; J trimming: 5 bases; junction bases outside the gene matches: 7. The germline CDR1 and CDR2 sequences are SQVTM and ANQGSEA. The CDR3 loop spans 13 amino acids. CDR3: CSAAGTGDQPQHF. The CDR3 DNA is TGCAGCGCAGCAGGGACAGGTGATCAGCCCCAGCATTTT.

CDR3 residues: CSALRGQGYEQYF. The CDR3, as DNA: TGCAGTGCGTTGCGAGGACAGGGATACGAGCAGTACTTC. V is TRBV29-1 and J is TRBJ2-7; 8 nucleotides match TRBD1. Germline V gene lookup returns CDR1 SQVTM and CDR2 ANQGSEA. The length of the CDR3 is 13 residues.

This sequence joins TRBV7-2 and TRBJ1-1, with D possibly matching TRBD1 (6 bases). V was cut by 0 bases and J by 0 bases, with 11 bases left in between. Germline CDR1 reads SGHTA; CDR2 reads FQGNSA. The CDR3 totals 16 residues. CDR3 sequence (DNA): TGTGCCAGCAGCTTAGCGCGGGGGCTATTGAACACTGAAGCTTTCTTT. Encoded protein: CASSLARGLLNTEAFF.

The rearrangement joins TRBV9 to TRBJ2-5, with D perhaps TRBD2 (6 bases). Germline V gene lookup returns CDR1 SGDLS and CDR2 YYNGEE. Trimming removed 3 bases at V and 5 bases at J, with 20 bases between. CDR3 length equals 16 residues. Here the CDR3 reads CASSAQRAGRLETQYF. The CDR3 region has the DNA TGTGCCAGCAGCGCGCAGCGGGCCGGTCGGCTGGAGACCCAGTACTTC.

This clone was found a few times. V is TRBV7-9 and J is TRBJ1-3; D possibly corresponds to TRBD1 (5 bases). CDR1 is SEHNR, CDR2 FQNEAQ, per germline (reference sequence). V shed 6 bases and J shed 0 bases, with 15 bases lying between them. CDR3 size: 16 residues. The CDR3 DNA reads TGTGCCAGCAGATTTCCTGACAGAAGCTCTGGAAACACCATATATTTT. Protein: CASRFPDRSSGNTIYF.

This clone was seen only a few times. This chain connects TRBV19 to TRBJ2-3; 13 bases are a match to TRBD2. The CDR3 is made up of 14 amino acids. The V gene's germline CDR1 is LNHDA and CDR2 SQIVND (reference sequence). The J segment lost 3 bases and the V segment lost 10 bases, leaving 4 bases of the junction unmatched. DNA for the CDR3: TGTGCCACGGGACTAGCGGGGAAAACAGATACGCAGTATTTT. It is translated as CATGLAGKTDTQYF.

The chain combines TRBV30 with TRBJ1-2, with D possibly TRBD1 on 6 matching bases. Germline loops: CDR1 GTSNPN, CDR2 SVGIG (reference sequence). The CDR3 is 13 residues long. Trimming stripped 0 bases from V and 10 bases from J, with 15 bases between. CDR3 sequence: CAWSVGHVLDYTF. The CDR3 bases are TGTGCCTGGAGTGTGGGACATGTGTTGGACTACACCTTC.

The CDR3 nucleotides are TGTGCCAGCAGGGGACAGATCTATGGCTACACCTTC. It translates to CASRGQIYGYTF. The genes are TRBV25-1 and TRBJ1-2, with 7 nucleotides matching TRBD1. The CDR3 runs 12 residues. The germline CDR1 and CDR2 sequences are MGHDK and SYGVNS. With V trimmed by 6 bases and J by 4 bases, 2 bases remained unmatched.

The chain is built from TRBV29-1 and TRBJ2-1; 9 bases are a match to TRBD1. The V gene's germline CDR1 is SQVTM and CDR2 ANQGSEA. The CDR3 covers 13 residues. Losses at the gene ends were 6 bases for V and 3 bases for J; bases not matched to a gene: 3. This CDR3 is CSVRDRDYNEQFF. CDR3 nucleotide sequence: TGCAGCGTCCGGGACAGGGACTACAATGAGCAGTTCTTC.

The V gene is TRBV7-9, the J gene TRBJ1-2, with unresolved D. The length of the CDR3 is 13 residues. Germline CDR1 and CDR2: SEHNR and FQNEAQ (reference sequence). V lost 5 bases and J lost 2, with 9 bases in between. The DNA for the CDR3 is TGTGCCAGCAGCCCCTCGGGGAACTATGGCTACACCTTC. Protein sequence: CASSPSGNYGYTF.

The chain carries TRBV29-1 and TRBJ1-1; a possible D gene is TRBD1 (6 bases). Germline assignment: CDR1 SQVTM and CDR2 ANQGSEA. Trimming removed 2 bases from V and 6 bases from J, with 16 bases in between. The length of the CDR3 is 14 residues. Written as DNA, the CDR3 is TGCAGCGTTGAAAGAGAGACAGGATACTCTGAAGCTTTCTTT. Its protein is CSVERETGYSEAFF. Supplemented by reference TRBV29-1 and TRBJ1-1, the full variable domain reads SAVISQKPSRDICQRGTSLTIQCQVDSQVTMMFWYRQQPGQSLTLIATANQGSEATYESGFVIDKFPISRPNLTFSTLTVSNMSPEDSSIYLCSVERETGYSEAFFGQGTRLTVV.

The rearrangement joins TRBV11-1 to TRBJ2-7, with 9 positions matching TRBD1. The CDR3 length is 15 residues. Looked up from germline, CDR1 is SGHAT and CDR2 is FQDESV (reference sequence). J gave up 1 base and V 5 bases, and 6 bases lay outside the gene matches. The CDR3 region is CASSGGTGQSYEQYF. The DNA for the CDR3 is TGTGCCAGCAGCGGAGGGACAGGGCAATCCTACGAGCAGTACTTC.

This clone occurred a few times. J is TRBJ2-3 and V is TRBV29-1; 9 bases line up with TRBD1. Per germline, CDR1 SQVTM and CDR2 ANQGSEA. V dropped 6 bases and J dropped 4; count of bases not matched to a gene: 11. The CDR3 runs 15 residues. In DNA, the CDR3 is TGCAGCGTCACCGGGACAGGGATAGTCGCAGATACGCAGTATTTT. As protein: CSVTGTGIVADTQYF.

The chain has TRBV30 and TRBJ1-5; D unclear. Germline lookup yields CDR1 GTSNPN and CDR2 SVGIG (reference sequence). V lost 1 base and J lost 0, with 10 bases in between. This CDR3 is 15 amino acids long. The CDR3 is CAWSEGGYSNQPQHF. The CDR3 DNA follows: TGTGCCTGGAGTGAGGGAGGTTATAGCAATCAGCCCCAGCATTTT. The full variable domain, completed using reference TRBV30 and TRBJ1-5, is SQTIHQWPATLVQPVGSPLSLECTVEGTSNPNLYWYRQAAGRGLQLLFYSVGIGQISSEVPQNLSASRPQDRQFILSSKKLLLSDSGFYLCAWSEGGYSNQPQHFGDGTRLSIL.

This clone was detected a few times. The V call is TRBV30, the J call TRBJ1-2; unclear D gene. CDR3 length: 13 amino acids. The germline gives CDR1 GTSNPN, CDR2 SVGIG (reference sequence). The ends were cut back, 0 bases at V and 8 bases at J, with 13 bases in the middle. DNA for the CDR3: TGTGCCTGGAGTGTAATGTCTGCCCGGGGCTACACCTTC. Amino acids: CAWSVMSARGYTF. Filled out from reference TRBV30 and TRBJ1-2, the complete variable domain reads SQTIHQWPATLVQPVGSPLSLECTVEGTSNPNLYWYRQAAGRGLQLLFYSVGIGQISSEVPQNLSASRPQDRQFILSSKKLLLSDSGFYLCAWSVMSARGYTFGSGTRLTVV.

The rearrangement joins TRBV5-6 to TRBJ2-2, with D maybe TRBD2 (6 bases). The CDR3 is made up of 15 amino acids. Germline CDR1 reads SGHDT; CDR2 reads YYEEEE. V lost 4 bases to trimming and J lost 5 bases, with 15 bases between them. Here the CDR3 reads CASSGGIYRTGELFF. As DNA, the CDR3 is TGTGCCAGCAGCGGCGGGATTTATCGTACCGGGGAGCTGTTTTTT. The complete variable domain, with remaining parts taken from reference TRBV5-6 and TRBJ2-2, reads DAGVTQSPTHLIKTRGQQVTLRCSPKSGHDTVSWYQQALGQGPQFIFQYYEEEERQRGNFPDRFSGHQFPNYSSELNVNALLLGDSALYLCASSGGIYRTGELFFGEGSRLTVL.

The J gene is TRBJ2-7, the V gene TRBV29-1; 7 bases line up with TRBD2. Germline-derived CDR1 and CDR2 are SQVTM and ANQGSEA. The CDR3 runs to 12 residues. Unmatched junction bases numbered 2, after V lost 4 bases and J lost 2 bases. DNA of the CDR3: TGCAGCGTTGTGGGGGGGGCCTACGAGCAGTACTTC. Translating it yields CSVVGGAYEQYF.

The J gene is TRBJ1-1, the V gene TRBV7-9, with D possibly matching TRBD1 (6 bases). Germline V lookup: CDR1 SEHNR, CDR2 FQNEAQ (reference sequence). The germline V and J ends were trimmed by 3 bases and 9 bases, with 11 bases remaining between them. There are 12 residues in the CDR3. The CDR3 region is CASSFSDRKAFF. CDR3 DNA: TGTGCCAGCAGCTTCAGTGACAGGAAAGCTTTCTTT. The entire variable domain, with the rest obtained from reference TRBV7-9 and TRBJ1-1, is as follows: DTGVSQNPRHKITKRGQNVTFRCDPISEHNRLYWYRQTLGQGPEFLTYFQNEAQLEKSRLLSDRFSAERPKGSFSTLEIQRTEQGDSAMYLCASSFSDRKAFFGQGTRLTVV.

The rearrangement joins TRBV9 to TRBJ2-7; no definite D call. V was trimmed by 0 bases and J by 4 bases, leaving 11 bases between them. Germline V CDR1 and CDR2: SGDLS, YYNGEE. There are 14 residues in the CDR3. In DNA, the CDR3 is TGTGCCAGCAGCGTAGTCCCAGGCCCTTACGAGCAGTACTTC. Translating it yields CASSVVPGPYEQYF.

The CDR3 is CSAKVVATIYF. The CDR3, as DNA: TGCAGTGCAAAGGTGGTGGCCACCATATATTTT. J is TRBJ1-3 and V is TRBV20-1; D call uncertain. Germline V gene data show CDR1 as DFQATT and CDR2 as SNEGSKA (reference sequence). With 6 bases removed from V and 9 bases from J, the gap between germline ends came to 12 bases. The CDR3 covers 11 residues.

The rearrangement links TRBV25-1 to TRBJ2-7; D not resolved. Looked up from germline, CDR1 is MGHDK and CDR2 is SYGVNS. The CDR3 has 13 residues. Trimming stripped 6 bases from V and 0 bases from J, with 9 bases between. Here the CDR3 DNA reads TGTGCCAGCAGACCCGAAAGCTCCTACGAGCAGTACTTC. Its translation is CASRPESSYEQYF.

The chain recombines TRBV5-1 with TRBJ1-2, with 7 bases matching TRBD1. The V segment lost 4 bases and the J segment 3 bases; nucleotides outside the gene matches: 3. This CDR3 region has 13 residues. The germline V gene encodes CDR1 SGHRS and CDR2 YFSETQ. As DNA, the CDR3 is TGCGCCAGCAGCCTAGGGGGCGACTATGGCTACACCTTC. Translated, it gives CASSLGGDYGYTF.

This clone was seen a single time. The chain employs TRBV27 and TRBJ1-6, with D possibly TRBD1 on 6 matching bases. The CDR3 spans 14 residues. The V end lost 3 bases, the J end lost 7 bases, and 10 bases lay between the germline ends. The germline CDR1 and CDR2 sequences are MNHEY and SMNVEV (reference sequence). The CDR3 loop is CASSLEGGNSPLHF. In nucleotides, the CDR3 is TGTGCCAGCAGTTTGGAGGGGGGAAATTCACCCCTCCACTTT.